This paragraph covers one TCR beta chain sequence. Its cognate antigen has yet to be identified. No base quality values were provided; no much bigger clone lies one nucleotide off. The data derive from a study of blood T cell repertoires in COVID-19 (dated by TCRdb to about 2020). Regarding the study in general: Samples from collaborators originated in the United States, Italy and Spain and spanned both the acute and convalescent phases of COVID-19. The sample metadata nearly always contained a de-identified subject ID, COVID-19 status, age in years and sex. HLA class I and class II types, where available, came from metadata supplied by the sample provider rather than from assay-based typing. The prospective study material was composed of cDNA or gDNA derived from T cells, B-cell-depleted T cells, or PBMCs. Samples came from the ongoing ImmuneRACE study (first 160 participants) plus 1,254 subjects from 6 global collaborators. The dataset comprised deeply sampled blood TCRbeta repertoires from subjects exposed to, actively infected with, or recovered from COVID-19. The repertoires were released in a freely available public database meant as a resource for research on the immune response to SARS-CoV-2.

The germline V gene encodes CDR1 SGHDT and CDR2 YYEEEE. Taken from cysteine to phenylalanine, the CDR3 has 14 residues. Only the CDR3 part of the read is kept: 42 bases, read in frame from the first base. V lost 4 bases and J lost 2 bases; the stretch between them is 12 bases long. Collaborating institutions collected whole blood in K2EDTA tubes following their own protocols. For TCRbeta analysis, collaborator samples were shipped as frozen whole blood, as isolated PBMCs, or as DNA extracted from either sample type. On the study overall, not on this receptor specifically: Clinical and demographic metadata were provided uncurated, with the amount varying by source and participant.

The immunoSEQ Assay, a bias-controlled multiplex PCR, was used to amplify TCRbeta CDR3 regions from genomic DNA. In the original analysis: The number of nucleated cells in each sample was estimated from the amplification of reference gene primers within the assay. To quantify the absolute abundance of each unique TCRbeta CDR3 rearrangement, sequence reads were collapsed and filtered. For each sample, productive Simpson clonality was calculated as the square root of Simpson's diversity index across productive rearrangements. What TCRdb holds here is the immuneACCESS table cut down to in-frame rearrangements. Part of the clones is not present; checked against another copy, under half of the missing clones reflect an unresolved V gene, and the others are unexplained. That table supplies the V and J calls and clone size; D and trimming were determined from the DNA. The sample has 120,000 or so clones on record, 75% to 85% of them singletons. The ten largest clones capture 35% to 40% of the sample.

Source material: peripheral blood. Recombination connected TRBV5-6 to TRBJ1-2; TRBD1 is a possible D gene, resting on 5 matching bases. This sequence was found in a man aged 40-49 years with active or convalescent COVID-19. The CDR3 protein: CASSPPGGNYGYTF. The nucleotide sequence is given as TGTGCCAGCAGCCCCCCCGGGGGGAACTATGGCTACACCTTC.